Following are 3 T cell receptor beta chains from one sample sequenced in a study of cytomegalovirus exposure and HLA in healthy donors. Libraries were prepared by immunoSEQ multiplex PCR; TCRdb keeps only in-frame clonotypes and omits some of them. The table shows 250,000 to 350,000 clones, with 75% to 90% occurring only once. The sample consisted of PBMCs. These receptors originate from a woman in her 30s in good health and CMV-seropositive.

The rearrangement uses TRBV7-9 and TRBJ2-5, with D possibly TRBD1 on 6 matching bases. Germline V gene data show CDR1 as SEHNR and CDR2 as FQNEAQ (reference sequence). The CDR3 consists of 14 residues. Trimming pared 0 bases from V and 2 bases from J, leaving 7 bases between. CDR3 coding DNA: TGTGCCAGCAGCTTAGCGCAGGGGCAAGAGACCCAGTACTTC. Translating gives CASSLAQGQETQYF.

The chain combines TRBV7-6 with TRBJ2-5; perhaps TRBD2 as D (6 bases). The CDR3 is made up of 13 amino acids. Germline CDR1 and CDR2: SGHVS and FNYEAQ. The V and J ends lost 5 bases and 3 bases respectively, with 10 bases between them. This chain's CDR3 is CASSHRLEETQYF. In DNA, the CDR3 is TGTGCCAGCAGCCATAGACTAGAAGAGACCCAGTACTTC.

The chain joins TRBV19 to TRBJ2-7; D might be TRBD1 or TRBD2, each matching 5 bases. Trimming removed 4 bases at V and 2 bases at J, with 9 bases between. The CDR3 covers 13 residues. Germline-derived CDR1 and CDR2 are LNHDA and SQIVND (reference sequence). CDR3 DNA: TGTGCCAGTAGTACGGGGCTACCCTACGAGCAGTACTTC. It codes for CASSTGLPYEQYF.